This T cell receptor beta chain was observed in a study of patients and donors after allogeneic stem cell transplantation. TCRdb called the RT-PCR reads again in MiXCR, with one record for every CDR3 protein. The data contain about 960,000 distinct CDR3 sequences, about a sixth of them singletons. CDR1 is MNHEY, CDR2 SVGEGT, per germline. This CDR3 comprises 12 residues. Germline trimming cut 10 bases from V and 3 bases from J; bases unmatched to any gene: 4. This receptor was identified in a human donor who was either an allogeneic HSCT recipient or a stem cell or donor lymphocyte infusion donor (not recorded which). It is not recorded whose cells these are; they may come from a transplant donor. Sequencing was performed on blood, either unsorted or a sorted T cell fraction (not recorded which). This sequence joins TRBV6-2 or TRBV6-3 and TRBJ2-7, with 9 bases fitting TRBD1. CDR3 sequence (DNA): TGTGCCACGGGGGGACAGGGCTACGAGCAGTACTTC. Its translation: CATGGQGYEQYF.